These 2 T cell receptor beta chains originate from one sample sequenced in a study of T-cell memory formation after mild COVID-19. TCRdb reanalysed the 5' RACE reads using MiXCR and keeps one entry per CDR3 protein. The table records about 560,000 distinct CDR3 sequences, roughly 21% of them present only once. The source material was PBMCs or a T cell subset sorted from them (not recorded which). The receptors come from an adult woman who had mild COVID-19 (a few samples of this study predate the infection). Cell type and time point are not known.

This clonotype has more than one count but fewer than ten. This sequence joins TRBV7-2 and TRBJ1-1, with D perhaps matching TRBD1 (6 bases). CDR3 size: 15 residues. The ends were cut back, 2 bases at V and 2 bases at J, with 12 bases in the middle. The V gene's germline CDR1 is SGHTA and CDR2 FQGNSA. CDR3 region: CASSLWQGQNTEAFF. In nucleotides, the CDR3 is TGTGCCAGCAGCTTATGGCAGGGGCAAAACACTGAAGCTTTCTTT. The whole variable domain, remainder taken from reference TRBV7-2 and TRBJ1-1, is GAGVSQSPSNKVTEKGKDVELRCDPISGHTALYWYRQSLGQGLEFLIYFQGNSAPDKSGLPSDRFSAERTGGSVSTLTIQRTQQEDSAVYLCASSLWQGQNTEAFFGQGTRLTVV.

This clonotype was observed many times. The CDR3 bases are TGTGCCAGCAGCCTCGGACAGGGGAATTTCTTT. It codes for CASSLGQGNFF. The gene calls are TRBV11-3 and TRBJ1-1, with 9 bases lining up with TRBD1. Trimming at V came to 5 bases and at J to 13 bases, leaving 5 bases not matched to a gene. Germline loops: CDR1 SGHNT, CDR2 YENEEA. This CDR3 region has 11 residues.